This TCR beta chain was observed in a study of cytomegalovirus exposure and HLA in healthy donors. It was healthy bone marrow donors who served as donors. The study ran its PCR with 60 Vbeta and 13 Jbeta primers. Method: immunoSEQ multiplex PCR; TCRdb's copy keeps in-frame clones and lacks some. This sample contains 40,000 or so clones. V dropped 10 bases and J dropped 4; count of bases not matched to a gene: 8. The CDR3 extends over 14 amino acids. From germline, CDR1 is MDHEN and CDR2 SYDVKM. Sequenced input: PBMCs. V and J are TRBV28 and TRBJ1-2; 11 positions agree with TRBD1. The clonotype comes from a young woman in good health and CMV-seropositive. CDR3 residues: CATRTGGVGYGYTF. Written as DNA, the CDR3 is TGTGCCACCCGGACAGGGGGCGTGGGCTATGGCTACACCTTC.